Shown below are 29 T cell receptor beta chains from a single sample sequenced in a study of cytomegalovirus exposure and HLA in healthy donors. Primers included in the PCR were 60 Vbeta and 13 Jbeta primers. Method: immunoSEQ multiplex PCR; TCRdb's copy keeps in-frame clones and lacks some. The table includes under 130,000 clones, roughly an eighth detected once. The sample taken for sequencing was PBMCs. The receptors here all came from a man aged 35 to 55 in good health and CMV-seropositive.

The chain joins TRBV5-6 to TRBJ2-1, with 7 bases lining up with TRBD1. Trimming took 1 base from V and 12 from J; bases not matched to a gene: 4. CDR1 is SGHDT and CDR2 is YYEEEE in the germline V gene. The CDR3 is 12 amino acids. CDR3 sequence (DNA): TGTGCCAGCAGCTTGCCTCGGGACAGGCAGTTCTTC. It yields the protein CASSLPRDRQFF.

This clone was found a few times. The chain employs TRBV11-2 and TRBJ1-1; 9 nucleotides agree with TRBD1. Per the germline V gene, CDR1 is SGHAT and CDR2 is FQNNGV. J was trimmed by 5 bases and V by 3 bases; bases with no gene match: 4. This CDR3 has 14 amino acids. The CDR3 DNA reads TGTGCCAGCAGCTTGGGACAGGGCTGGACTGAAGCTTTCTTT. This translates into CASSLGQGWTEAFF.

There are a few counts of this clone. This chain joins TRBV20-1 and TRBJ2-5; no firm D call. Trimming left V 3 bases short and J 5 bases short, with 4 bases between. The CDR3 is made up of 10 amino acids. CDR1 and CDR2 from the germline V gene are DFQATT and SNEGSKA (reference sequence). The CDR3 DNA is TGCAGTGCTAGCGCGGAGACCCAGTACTTC. It translates to CSASAETQYF.

This chain connects TRBV13 to TRBJ2-7; D is perhaps TRBD2 (5 bases). Germline loops: CDR1 PRHDT, CDR2 FYEKMQ (reference sequence). The CDR3 loop spans 14 amino acids. Trimming cost V 2 bases and J 6 bases, with 14 bases left between them. The CDR3 bases are TGTGCCAGCAGCTTAAGTCGGGCTAGCCTCGAGCAGTACTTC. Amino acids: CASSLSRASLEQYF.

The rearrangement links TRBV9 to TRBJ1-6; TRBD1 agrees at 7 bases. The CDR3 is 15 amino acids. The germline CDR1 and CDR2 sequences are SGDLS and YYNGEE. With 0 bases clipped from V and 6 bases from J, the junction kept 3 bases outside the gene matches. CDR3 sequence: CASSVVPGGNSPLHF. CDR3 bases: TGTGCCAGCAGCGTAGTTCCAGGGGGTAATTCACCCCTCCACTTT. Together with reference TRBV9 and TRBJ1-6, the CDR3 gives the full variable domain: DSGVTQTPKHLITATGQRVTLRCSPRSGDLSVYWYQQSLDQGLQFLIQYYNGEERAKGNILERFSAQQFPDLHSELNLSSLELGDSALYFCASSVVPGGNSPLHFGNGTRLTVT.

CDR3 loop: CASSHRRQGHGTQYF. The CDR3 bases are TGTGCCAGCAGCCACCGCAGACAGGGGCATGGGACCCAGTACTTC. The chain uses TRBV7-2 and TRBJ2-5, with 8 bases lining up with TRBD1. CDR1 SGHTA and CDR2 FQGNSA come from the germline V gene. V trimming: 5 bases; J trimming: 7 bases; junction bases outside the gene matches: 12. The CDR3 extends over 15 amino acids.

This clone came up a few times. This sequence joins TRBV19 and TRBJ2-7; D possibly corresponds to TRBD1 (5 bases). CDR1 and CDR2 from the germline V gene are LNHDA and SQIVND (reference sequence). The V gene lost 3 bases and the J gene lost 3 bases, with 15 bases spanning the gap. The CDR3 extends over 15 amino acids. The CDR3 loop is CASSIRGLPLYEQYF. CDR3 nucleotides: TGTGCCAGTAGTATTAGGGGCCTCCCCCTCTACGAGCAGTACTTC. The full variable domain, its missing parts supplied by reference TRBV19 and TRBJ2-7, is DGGITQSPKYLFRKEGQNVTLSCEQNLNHDAMYWYRQDPGQGLRLIYYSQIVNDFQKGDIAEGYSVSREKKESFPLTVTSAQKNPTAFYLCASSIRGLPLYEQYFGPGTRLTVT.

The V call is TRBV7-2, the J call TRBJ2-3; D call uncertain. Germline V lookup: CDR1 SGHTA, CDR2 FQGNSA. The CDR3 loop spans 15 amino acids. V lost 5 bases to trimming and J lost 0 bases, with 12 bases between them. The CDR3 is CASSAYYQSTDTQYF. The CDR3 nucleotides read TGTGCCAGCAGCGCCTACTACCAGAGCACAGATACGCAGTATTTT.

V is TRBV7-2 and J is TRBJ1-5, with 7 positions matching TRBD1. Per germline, CDR1 SGHTA and CDR2 FQGNSA. Trimming removed 0 bases from V and 5 bases from J; junction bases left unmatched: 4. CDR3 length: 15 residues. The CDR3 reads CASSLAGTEYQPQHF. For the CDR3, the DNA is TGTGCCAGCAGCTTAGCGGGGACAGAATATCAGCCCCAGCATTTT. The whole variable domain, remainder taken from reference TRBV7-2 and TRBJ1-5, is GAGVSQSPSNKVTEKGKDVELRCDPISGHTALYWYRQSLGQGLEFLIYFQGNSAPDKSGLPSDRFSAERTGGSVSTLTIQRTQQEDSAVYLCASSLAGTEYQPQHFGDGTRLSIL.

This chain joins TRBV4-1 and TRBJ1-2; 10 bases line up with TRBD1. Germline CDR1 is MGHRA and CDR2 is YSYEKL. The CDR3 length is 15 residues. The trim removed 2 bases at V and 8 bases at J, leaving 8 bases unmatched. CDR3 nucleotide sequence: TGCGCCAGCAGCCAATTTACCGGGACAGGGGTGGGCTACACCTTC. It specifies CASSQFTGTGVGYTF.

The gene calls are TRBV10-3 and TRBJ2-3; 9 nucleotides match TRBD2. V lost 2 bases to trimming and J lost 6 bases; unmatched junction nucleotides: 15. Germline V gives CDR1 ENHRY, CDR2 SYGVKD. CDR3 length: 18 amino acids. CDR3 coding DNA: TGTGCCATCAGTGAGCCGCGCGGGAGGGCCGGGGGGAAGGATACGCAGTATTTT. It yields the protein CAISEPRGRAGGKDTQYF.

A few counts support this clone. This specimen includes other DNA sequences encoding the same CDR3. The chain has TRBV7-2 and TRBJ1-5; D not certain. Between the trimmed V and J ends, which lost 3 bases and 2 bases, there was a span of 8 bases. The CDR3 has 14 residues. The germline CDR1 and CDR2 sequences are SGHTA and FQGNSA. CDR3 coding DNA: TGTGCCAGCAGCTTCTCTGGAGGCAATCAGCCCCAGCATTTT. This translates into CASSFSGGNQPQHF.

This clone was detected a few times. The chain is built from TRBV7-9 and TRBJ2-7, with TRBD1 matching 12 bases. Germline CDR1 reads SEHNR; CDR2 reads FQNEAQ (reference sequence). The CDR3 is made up of 14 amino acids. The junction had 3 bases not matched to a gene; V was cut back by 5 bases and J by 4 bases. The CDR3 region is CASSPGQGAYEQYF. As DNA, the CDR3 is TGTGCCAGCAGCCCGGGACAGGGGGCATACGAGCAGTACTTC.

This chain links TRBV4-2 with TRBJ1-2, with unresolved D. The V and J ends lost 5 bases and 6 bases respectively, with 22 bases between them. CDR3 length: 16 amino acids. CDR1 and CDR2 (germline): LGHNA, YNFKEQ. CDR3 residues: CASSSSATLPMDGYTF. The CDR3 bases are TGTGCCAGCAGCTCCTCCGCTACACTACCAATGGATGGCTACACCTTC.

The chain joins TRBV5-6 to TRBJ1-4; D remains ambiguous. The ends were cut back, 2 bases at V and 7 bases at J, with 12 bases in the middle. Per the germline V gene, CDR1 is SGHDT and CDR2 is YYEEEE. There are 14 residues in the CDR3. The CDR3 coding sequence is TGTGCCAGCAGCTTTGGCCTTGAGGCTGAAAAACTGTTTTTT. It is translated as CASSFGLEAEKLFF. The full variable domain, with the rest looked up from reference TRBV5-6 and TRBJ1-4, is DAGVTQSPTHLIKTRGQQVTLRCSPKSGHDTVSWYQQALGQGPQFIFQYYEEEERQRGNFPDRFSGHQFPNYSSELNVNALLLGDSALYLCASSFGLEAEKLFFGSGTQLSVL.

The V call is TRBV18, the J call TRBJ2-5, with 14 bases fitting TRBD2. The CDR3 has 15 residues. With 0 bases clipped from V and 13 bases from J, the junction kept 7 bases outside the gene matches. The germline CDR1 and CDR2 sequences are KGHSH and LQKENI. CDR3 nucleotide sequence: TGTGCCAGCTCACCACCCGGGACTAGCGGGAGACCTCCGTACTTC. It yields the protein CASSPPGTSGRPPYF.

The table lists this clone with a few counts. V and J are TRBV7-9 and TRBJ1-5, with D perhaps TRBD1 (6 bases). The CDR3 is 17 residues long. V lost 1 base and J 0 bases, leaving 13 bases between the germline ends. The germline CDR1 and CDR2 sequences are SEHNR and FQNEAQ (reference sequence). The CDR3 reads CASSLEGGGYSNQPQHF. The DNA of the CDR3 is TGTGCCAGCAGCTTAGAGGGGGGGGGTTATAGCAATCAGCCCCAGCATTTT. The full variable domain, in which reference TRBV7-9 and TRBJ1-5 provide the parts outside the CDR3, is DTGVSQNPRHKITKRGQNVTFRCDPISEHNRLYWYRQTLGQGPEFLTYFQNEAQLEKSRLLSDRFSAERPKGSFSTLEIQRTEQGDSAMYLCASSLEGGGYSNQPQHFGDGTRLSIL.

This clone occurred a few times. This chain joins TRBV7-2 and TRBJ2-3, with D maybe TRBD2 (6 bases). Germline V gives CDR1 SGHTA, CDR2 FQGNSA. The CDR3 is made up of 13 amino acids. Deletions cut 3 bases from V and 4 bases from J, with 8 bases between. CDR3 sequence (DNA): TGTGCCAGCAGCTTTAGCGGCTCAGATACGCAGTATTTT. This sequence encodes CASSFSGSDTQYF.

This clone came up a few times. V and J are TRBV10-3 and TRBJ2-7, with D maybe TRBD1 (6 bases). V lost 0 bases to trimming and J lost 4 bases, with 10 bases between them. CDR1 and CDR2 from the germline V gene are ENHRY and SYGVKD. The CDR3 consists of 14 residues. CDR3 bases: TGTGCCATCAGTGAGTCCACAGGGTGGTACGAGCAGTACTTC. The encoded protein is CAISESTGWYEQYF.

This sequence joins TRBV7-2 and TRBJ2-7; a weak D match, TRBD1 (5 bases). CDR1 SGHTA and CDR2 FQGNSA come from the germline V gene. The CDR3 has 15 amino acids. V lost 1 base and J 0 bases, leaving 10 bases between the germline ends. The CDR3 region has the DNA TGTGCCAGCAGCTTAGGGGGCGGCTACTCCTACGAGCAGTACTTC. Translation: CASSLGGGYSYEQYF.

A few counts support this clone. This chain joins TRBV5-4 and TRBJ2-5; possible D gene TRBD2, 5 bases. Deletions cut 2 bases from V and 5 bases from J, with 16 bases between. This CDR3 has 15 residues. Germline loops: CDR1 SGHNT, CDR2 YYREEE (reference sequence). This CDR3 is CASSFLGGSGETQYF. The CDR3 nucleotides are TGTGCCAGCAGCTTTTTGGGTGGCTCGGGGGAGACCCAGTACTTC.

V usage is TRBV5-4 and J usage is TRBJ2-2, with no clear D. Trimming stripped 3 bases from V and 2 bases from J, with 5 bases between. This CDR3 has 13 residues. Germline CDR1 and CDR2: SGHNT and YYREEE (reference sequence). CDR3 sequence (DNA): TGTGCCAGCAGCTCTACCAACACCGGGGAGCTGTTTTTT. This codes for CASSSTNTGELFF.

The chain employs TRBV5-1 and TRBJ1-4; the D gene is possibly TRBD1 (5 bases). The CDR3 runs to 14 residues. Per germline, CDR1 SGHRS and CDR2 YFSETQ. V shed 1 base and J shed 7 bases, with 11 bases lying between them. The CDR3 bases are TGCGCCAGCAGCTTGACCGGTGGGGCTGAAAAACTGTTTTTT. Encoded protein: CASSLTGGAEKLFF.

The CDR3 coding sequence is TGTGCCAGCAGCTTAGGACCAGCGGGAATCCACGAGCAGTACTTC. It yields the protein CASSLGPAGIHEQYF. The chain is built from TRBV7-6 and TRBJ2-7, with TRBD2 matching 7 bases. This CDR3 has 15 amino acids. Trimming took 1 base from V and 5 from J; bases not matched to a gene: 8. Looked up from germline, CDR1 is SGHVS and CDR2 is FNYEAQ.

The rearrangement uses TRBV5-1 and TRBJ1-1, with TRBD1 as a possible D gene (5 bases). CDR1 and CDR2 (germline): SGHRS, YFSETQ. The length of the CDR3 is 13 residues. V was pared by 4 bases and J by 5 bases, with 12 bases between. Written as DNA, the CDR3 is TGCGCCAGCAGCCCCCAACCAGGGACTGAAGCTTTCTTT. Protein sequence: CASSPQPGTEAFF.

The table lists this clone with a few counts. This chain uses TRBV10-3 with TRBJ2-5; 14 bases fit TRBD2. Unmatched junction bases numbered 2, after V lost 6 bases and J lost 2 bases. Looked up from germline, CDR1 is ENHRY and CDR2 is SYGVKD. This CDR3 contains 15 residues. DNA for the CDR3: TGTGCCATCAGAGGGACTAGCGGGAGTCAAGAGACCCAGTACTTC. It codes for CAIRGTSGSQETQYF.

The chain joins TRBV7-9 to TRBJ1-4; 8 bases agree with TRBD1. The CDR3 totals 14 residues. Germline loops: CDR1 SEHNR, CDR2 FQNEAQ (reference sequence). Trimming removed 6 bases from V and 8 bases from J; junction bases left unmatched: 8. CDR3 in DNA: TGTGCCAGCAGTGCGGACAGGGAGGGGGAAAAACTGTTTTTT. Protein: CASSADREGEKLFF.

The rearrangement joins TRBV10-3 to TRBJ2-2; 10 bases map to TRBD2. The CDR3 loop spans 17 amino acids. The J segment lost 1 base and the V segment lost 3 bases, leaving 5 bases of the junction unmatched. CDR1 is ENHRY, CDR2 SYGVKD, per germline. The CDR3 loop is CAISDGLAGENTGELFF. DNA for the CDR3: TGTGCCATCAGTGATGGCCTAGCGGGAGAGAACACCGGGGAGCTGTTTTTT.

The CDR3, as DNA: TGTGCCAGCTCACCCCCGAACAGGGGAGGTGAAAAACTGTTTTTT. Protein sequence: CASSPPNRGGEKLFF. J is TRBJ1-4 and V is TRBV18, with TRBD1 identical over 7 bases. The germline V gene encodes CDR1 KGHSH and CDR2 LQKENI. The CDR3 has 15 amino acids. Unmatched junction bases numbered 8, after V lost 3 bases and J lost 7 bases.